This is a list of T cell receptor beta chains from one sample in a study of siplizumab effects on memory and regulatory T cells. The protocol was immunoSEQ multiplex PCR, while the TCRdb copy is restricted to in-frame clones and leaves out a portion. Of 80,000 to 130,000 clones listed, 85% to 95% are singletons. Sequencing input: Tregs sorted from blood. These receptors were taken from a human donor in good health. CDR3s include the opening cysteine and the closing phenylalanine or tryptophan. A D gene is named only where the DNA matches it firmly. Expanded clones are given a class, and other clones once, few, many or no size at all.

once TRBD1 TRBJ1-2 TRBV6-5 TGTGCCAGCAAAACCGGGACAGGGGCCTATGGCTACACCTTC CASKTGTGAYGYTF
. . TRBJ1-5 TRBV7-8 TGTGCCAGCAGCTCCAGGGTGAGTCAGCCCCAGCATTTT CASSSRVSQPQHF
. . TRBJ1-2 TRBV27 TGTGCCAGCAGTACAAGTCTTAACTATGGCTACACCTTC CASSTSLNYGYTF
. TRBD1 TRBJ1-3 TRBV18 TGTGCCAGCTCAAGGACAGGGGAAAACACCATATATTTT CASSRTGENTIYF
. . TRBJ2-3 TRBV6-1 TGTGCCAGCAGGCCCCCCCTCCCAACAGATACGCAGTATTTT CASRPPLPTDTQYF
. . TRBJ1-3 TRBV7-2 TGTGCCAGCAGCATCAGCTCCGGGGCCGGAAACACCATATATTTT CASSISSGAGNTIYF
. TRBD1 TRBJ1-2 TRBV7-9 TGTGCCAGCAGCTCAGCCGGACAGGGGGGAGGCTACACCTTC CASSSAGQGGGYTF
. TRBD1 TRBJ1-1 TRBV7-3 TGTGCCAGCAGCTCCGACAGGGCCACTGAAGCTTTCTTT CASSSDRATEAFF
. . TRBJ2-6 TRBV30 TGTGCCTGGAGTAACTTGGGAAATGCTGGGGCCAACGTCCTGACTTTC CAWSNLGNAGANVLTF
. TRBD2 TRBJ2-1 TRBV11-3 TGTGCCAGCAGCCCAGGACTAGCGGACAATGAGCAGTTCTTC CASSPGLADNEQFF
. TRBD1 TRBJ1-1 TRBV10-3 TGTGCCATCAGTGGGGACAGGGAGATTACTGAAGCTTTCTTT CAISGDREITEAFF
. . TRBJ2-7 TRBV10-3 TGTGCCACCTCGCGAGGTTACGAGCAGTACTTC CATSRGYEQYF
. TRBD2 TRBJ2-5 TRBV19 TGTGCCAGTAGTACTAGCGGGATGTCGGAGACCCAGTACTTC CASSTSGMSETQYF
once . TRBJ2-3 TRBV5-4 TGTGCCAGCAGCTTGTGGCTTACCGTTCGGGATACGCAGTATTTT CASSLWLTVRDTQYF
. . TRBJ2-5 TRBV20-1 TGCAGTGCTAGTCGGTCGGAGACCCAGTACTTC CSASRSETQYF
. TRBD2 TRBJ2-7 TRBV14 TGTGCCAGCAGCCAAGAACTAGCGGGAGTTTGGGAGCAGTACTTC CASSQELAGVWEQYF
. . TRBJ1-1 TRBV29-1 TGCAGCGTCACCCCCCGTTTGCGCCACACTGAAGCTTTCTTT CSVTPRLRHTEAFF
. . TRBJ1-1 TRBV29-1 TGCAGCGTTGAATGGGGTGGGACTGAAGCTTTCTTT CSVEWGGTEAFF
. . TRBJ1-5 TRBV28 TGTGCCAGCAGTCCCGTCGGGTGGCAGCCCCAGCATTTT CASSPVGWQPQHF
. . TRBJ2-7 TRBV18 TGTGCCAGCTCACCACAGGGCAACGAGCAGTACTTC CASSPQGNEQYF
once TRBD2 TRBJ2-1 TRBV19 TGTGCCAGCAGAGACAGGACTAGCGGGAGGGCCAGCTCCTACAATGAGCAGTTCTTC CASRDRTSGRASSYNEQFF
. . TRBJ1-2 TRBV7-9 TGTGCCAGCAGCACCCGACAGAGAGGCTACACCTTC CASSTRQRGYTF
. TRBD1 TRBJ2-5 TRBV7-9 TGTGCCAGCAGCCGATATTCGGACAGGTTAGCGACCCAGTACTTC CASSRYSDRLATQYF
once . TRBJ1-3 TRBV6-5 TGTGCCAGCAGTCCTACGGGACGAAACACCATATATTTT CASSPTGRNTIYF
. TRBD2 TRBJ2-1 TRBV19 TGTGCCAGTAGTATAGCGGGAGGGTCCGGTGAGCAGTTCTTC CASSIAGGSGEQFF
. TRBD1 TRBJ2-7 TRBV10-1 TGCGCCAGCAGTGCCGCCGGGACAGGGGTGTACTTC CASSAAGTGVYF
. . TRBJ2-1 TRBV11-3 TGTGCCAGCAGCTTCTACAGAAGCAATGAGCAGTTCTTC CASSFYRSNEQFF
. TRBD1 TRBJ1-4 TRBV7-8 TGTGCCAGCAGCTTACCTGGATGGACAGGACTGTTTTTT CASSLPGWTGLFF
. . TRBJ2-1 TRBV10-3 TGTGCCATCAGTGGATCGCTCGGTACTATCAGCAATGAGCAGTTCTTC CAISGSLGTISNEQFF
. TRBD1 TRBJ1-3 TRBV7-8 TGTGCCAGCGGGCCCGGGACAGGGTCTGGAAACACCATATATTTT CASGPGTGSGNTIYF
. TRBD2 TRBJ2-1 TRBV12-5 TGTGCTAGTAGCCTTGTTCTCCTTGGCGGGAGTAGTAGGAATGAGCAGTTCTTC CASSLVLLGGSSRNEQFF
. TRBD2 TRBJ2-2 TRBV5-1 TGCGCCAGCAGACTAGCGGGAGTGAGCACCGGGGAGCTGTTTTTT CASRLAGVSTGELFF
. . TRBJ2-2 TRBV29-1 TGCAGCGTTCATAGCGGGGAGCTGTTTTTT CSVHSGELFF
. . TRBJ2-5 TRBV30 TGTGCCTGGAGTGATGGGACCCAGTACTTC CAWSDGTQYF
. . TRBJ1-1 TRBV7-9 TGTGCCAGCAGCGAGGCCCGGAGCACTGAAGCTTTCTTT CASSEARSTEAFF
. . TRBJ2-7 TRBV25-1 TGTGCCAGCAGTGTCCTGGGGGGTTCGTACGAGCAGTACTTC CASSVLGGSYEQYF
once . TRBJ2-5 TRBV5-6 TGTGCCAGCAGCCGAGGTGGCCCTCGGGAGACCCAGTACTTC CASSRGGPRETQYF
. . TRBJ2-5 TRBV18 TGTGCCAGCTCACCACTTGTAGGGAGAGAGACCCAGTACTTC CASSPLVGRETQYF
. TRBD1 TRBJ2-7 TRBV12-5 TGTGCTAGTGGCACAGACAGGGGAGCGCAGTACTTC CASGTDRGAQYF
. . TRBJ1-2 TRBV19 TGTGCCAGTAGTATAGAGGAGGGGATCTATGGCTACACCTTC CASSIEEGIYGYTF
. TRBD2 TRBJ2-3 TRBV7-6 TGTGCCAGCAGCTTAGCAGTGAGCGGGAGATACACAGATACGCAGTATTTT CASSLAVSGRYTDTQYF
. . TRBJ1-6 TRBV4-1 TGCGCCAGCAGACCACGAGAGGATTGGAATTCACCCCTCCACTTT CASRPREDWNSPLHF
few TRBD2 TRBJ2-3 TRBV28 TGTGCCAGCAGTGCGAGCGGGAGTTATGCAGATACGCAGTATTTT CASSASGSYADTQYF
. . TRBJ2-7 TRBV30 TGTGCCTGGAGTAAGACCGAGCAGTACTTC CAWSKTEQYF
. . TRBJ2-5 TRBV30 TGTGCCTGGAAGAAGGGGCGAGAGACCCAGTACTTC CAWKKGRETQYF
. . TRBJ2-7 TRBV28 TGTGCCAGCACCGAGGGGGCCTACGAGCAGTACTTC CASTEGAYEQYF
. . TRBJ2-5 TRBV5-1 TGCGCCAGCAGCGGCGTTAACCAAGAGACCCAGTACTTC CASSGVNQETQYF
. TRBD1 TRBJ2-7 TRBV7-9 TGTGCCAGCAGCGCTTACGACAGGGACCCCTCCTACGAGCAGTACTTC CASSAYDRDPSYEQYF
. TRBD2 TRBJ2-2 TRBV10-1 TGCGCCAGCAGTGACTCCGGGACTAGCGGGAACTACGGGGAGCTGTTTTTT CASSDSGTSGNYGELFF
. . TRBJ2-1 TRBV7-9 TGTGCCAGCAGCTCTTGGAACAATGAGCAGTTCTTC CASSSWNNEQFF
. . TRBJ2-5 TRBV19 TGTGCCAGTAGTAGTGGTGAGGAGACCCAGTACTTC CASSSGEETQYF